This T cell receptor (beta chain) was recorded in a study of immune heterogeneity within non-small cell lung tumors. On the study more broadly: In total, the tumors were 4 squamous cell carcinomas, about ten non-squamous carcinomas and 1 not otherwise specified.

V was clipped by 2 bases and J by 7 bases; unmatched bases: 7. The CDR3 spans 16 residues. Germline V gives CDR1 SGHNT, CDR2 YENEEA. This clonotype was observed a handful of times. Its antigen is undetermined. TCR beta CDR3 was amplified by multiplex PCR using 32 V and 13 J primers. Each CDR3 protein gets one entry after TCRdb re-called the multiplex PCR reads with MiXCR. The sample lists roughly 12,000 distinct CDR3 sequences, 20% to 25% occurring once. General study findings and limits: Largely distinct from one individual patient to the next were the high-frequency T-cell receptor beta clonotypes. With an R of 0.3 to 0.35, local T-cell clonality correlated moderately but significantly with local tumor mutational burden. Each patient's tumor sites shared recurring identical dominant CDR3 beta clonotypes, and individual sites also carried their own high-frequency clones.

As template, the study used bulk tumor genomic DNA at 600 to 700 ng per sample. While surgery was under way, several biopsies spaced far apart were taken per primary tumor. Patients with untreated, newly diagnosed non-small cell lung cancer underwent curative surgery. The clonotype comes from a man aged 60 to 69 with non-small cell lung cancer. The material sequenced was lung tumor tissue. This chain uses TRBV11-3 with TRBJ2-7, with 14 bases lining up with TRBD2. The CDR3 sequence: CASSLSGLAGALEQYF. Here the CDR3 DNA reads TGTGCCAGCAGCTTATCGGGACTAGCGGGAGCTCTTGAGCAGTACTTC.